Shown below are 18 T cell receptor beta chains from a single sample sequenced in a study of blood T cell repertoires in COVID-19. TCRdb's copy holds only in-frame clones and misses some; the assay was immunoSEQ multiplex PCR. The sample carries around 360,000 clones, approximately 84% recorded once. Sample: PBMCs or T cells enriched from blood (not recorded which). These TCRs come from a woman aged 25 to 39 who had recovered from COVID-19.

The genes are TRBV21-1 and TRBJ1-1. TRBV21-1 is flagged as a pseudogene. The CDR3 sequence is 15 residues long. The CDR3 coding sequence is TGTGCCAGCACCCCCGACCTGGGAGTGAACACTGAAGCTTTCTTT. Encoded protein: CASTPDLGVNTEAFF.

The chain links TRBV27 to TRBJ2-7; 13 nucleotides agree with TRBD2. CDR3 length: 14 residues. Germline CDR1 MNHEY, CDR2 SMNVEV (reference sequence). V shed 6 bases and J 4 bases; nucleotides not matched to a gene: 3. The DNA of the CDR3 is TGTGCCAGCAGCAGGACTAGCGGGAGTTACGAGCAGTACTTC. Translating gives CASSRTSGSYEQYF.

The chain recombines TRBV13 with TRBJ1-2; 10 nucleotides match TRBD1. Germline CDR1 is PRHDT and CDR2 is FYEKMQ (reference sequence). Losses at the gene ends were 5 bases for V and 2 bases for J; bases not matched to a gene: 5. The CDR3 has 15 amino acids. Written as DNA, the CDR3 is TGTGCCAGCAGCAGAGACAGGGGGCAGAACTATGGCTACACCTTC. Residues: CASSRDRGQNYGYTF.

The chain joins TRBV5-8 to TRBJ1-1; TRBD1 might be the D (6 bases). Germline V gene sequence: CDR1 SGHTS, CDR2 YDEGEE. The V end lost 5 bases, the J end lost 3 bases, and 11 bases lay between the germline ends. The CDR3 is 13 residues long. The CDR3 DNA reads as TGTGCCAGCAGAATAAACAGGGACACTGAAGCTTTCTTT. Translation gives CASRINRDTEAFF.

The chain uses TRBV4-1 and TRBJ2-5; a possible D gene is TRBD2 (6 bases). There are 15 residues in the CDR3. With 1 base removed from V and 0 bases from J, the gap between germline ends came to 9 bases. Germline V CDR1 and CDR2: MGHRA, YSYEKL. CDR3 residues: CASSQAAGNQETQYF. The CDR3 region has the DNA TGCGCCAGCAGCCAAGCGGCGGGGAACCAAGAGACCCAGTACTTC.

This clone was recorded only once. V and J are TRBV6-5 and TRBJ2-1, with a tentative D call TRBD2 (6 bases). CDR1 is MNHEY, CDR2 SVGAGI, per germline. The CDR3 contains 13 residues. V was cut by 7 bases and J by 0 bases, with 7 bases left in between. Here the CDR3 reads CASMTSSYNEQFF. In DNA form, the CDR3 reads TGTGCCAGCATGACTAGCTCCTACAATGAGCAGTTCTTC.

This chain joins TRBV21-1 and TRBJ2-1; TRBD1, the table's D call, lacks a check against the DNA. TRBV21-1 counts as a pseudogene. This CDR3 contains 13 residues. DNA of the CDR3: TGTGCCAGCCGCGAGACCCCCGCAGGTGAGCAGTTCTTC. Amino acids: CASRETPAGEQFF.

This clone was seen once. The chain couples TRBV15 to TRBJ2-7; possibly TRBD2 for D (5 bases). Per germline, CDR1 LNHNV and CDR2 YYDKDF (reference sequence). Trimming took off 0 bases at V and 7 bases at J, with 19 bases between the two ends. This CDR3 contains 16 residues. CDR3 sequence: CATSRDLRRNGGEQYF. The CDR3, as DNA: TGTGCCACCAGCAGAGATCTAAGGCGGAACGGCGGGGAGCAGTACTTC.

The J gene is TRBJ2-3, the V gene TRBV19, with 7 bases that match TRBD2. This CDR3 has 14 amino acids. CDR1 is LNHDA, CDR2 SQIVND, per germline (reference sequence). The junction had 8 bases not matched to a gene; V was cut back by 6 bases and J by 5 bases. As DNA, the CDR3 is TGTGCCAGTAGAAGCGGGGAAGTTCGAGATACGCAGTATTTT. Its protein is CASRSGEVRDTQYF.

This chain uses TRBV6-5 with TRBJ2-1, with 9 bases matching TRBD2. Germline-derived CDR1 and CDR2 are MNHEY and SVGAGI. J was trimmed by 6 bases and V by 1 base; bases with no gene match: 7. This CDR3 has 16 amino acids. The CDR3 bases are TGTGCCAGCAGTTACTGGGCGGGAGGGCCTCCCAATGAGCAGTTCTTC. Its translation is CASSYWAGGPPNEQFF.

The chain employs TRBV18 and TRBJ2-6; D is perhaps TRBD1 (6 bases). Germline V gene sequence: CDR1 KGHSH, CDR2 LQKENI. The V end was cut by 2 bases, the J end by 4 bases, with 9 bases between. This CDR3 is built from 15 residues. The CDR3: CASSPGGAGANVLTF. The CDR3 region has the DNA TGTGCCAGCTCACCAGGGGGCGCGGGGGCCAACGTCCTGACTTTC.

CDR3 sequence reads: CASSLLGQGGYGYTF. The CDR3 nucleotides read TGTGCCAGCAGCTTATTGGGGCAGGGTGGCTATGGCTACACCTTC. The chain links TRBV7-8 to TRBJ1-2; TRBD1 might be the D (5 bases). Per the germline V gene, CDR1 is SGHVS and CDR2 is FQNEAQ. V dropped 2 bases and J dropped 4 bases, with 14 bases sitting between them. The CDR3 loop spans 15 amino acids.

The CDR3 reads CASSFEGIGGYTF. For the CDR3, the DNA is TGTGCCAGCAGCTTTGAGGGAATAGGTGGCTACACCTTC. The chain links TRBV7-9 to TRBJ1-2, with D hard to call. The CDR3 has 13 residues. Germline assignment: CDR1 SEHNR and CDR2 FQNEAQ (reference sequence). V shed 3 bases and J shed 7 bases, with 12 bases lying between them.

This chain uses TRBV11-1 with TRBJ2-5; perhaps TRBD2 as D (5 bases). V lost 1 base to trimming and J lost 5 bases, with 8 bases between them. The germline V gene encodes CDR1 SGHAT and CDR2 FQDESV (reference sequence). There are 13 residues in the CDR3. As DNA, the CDR3 is TGTGCCAGCAGCTTAGACGGGGAGGAGACCCAGTACTTC. Translating gives CASSLDGEETQYF.

This chain uses TRBV3-1 (or the pseudogene TRBV3-2) with TRBJ2-7, with 7 positions matching TRBD2. Trimming at V came to 4 bases and at J to 0 bases, leaving 12 bases not matched to a gene. Looked up from germline, CDR1 is LGHDT and CDR2 is YNNKEL (reference sequence). This CDR3 region has 17 residues. The CDR3 is CASSRASGVTFSYEQYF. The CDR3 DNA reads TGTGCCAGCAGCCGGGCTAGCGGTGTAACCTTCTCCTACGAGCAGTACTTC.

V gene TRBV6-8 combines with J gene TRBJ1-1, with 10 bases lining up with TRBD1. From germline, CDR1 is MNHGY and CDR2 SAAAGT. V trimming: 6 bases; J trimming: 6 bases; junction bases outside the gene matches: 10. This CDR3 is 15 amino acids long. This chain's CDR3 is CASRRGDRGGAEAFF. CDR3 coding DNA: TGTGCCAGCAGACGGGGGGACAGGGGAGGGGCTGAAGCTTTCTTT.

This clone came up a few times. This sequence joins TRBV7-2 and TRBJ1-2; TRBD1 matches at 7 bases. Germline CDR1 SGHTA, CDR2 FQGNSA. The CDR3 loop spans 15 amino acids. V shed 3 bases, J shed 2 bases, and the junction held 6 bases outside the gene matches. CDR3 residues: CASSFSQGQNYGYTF. In nucleotides, the CDR3 is TGTGCCAGCAGCTTCAGTCAGGGACAGAACTATGGCTACACCTTC.

The chain combines TRBV28 with TRBJ1-2, with D possibly matching TRBD1 (5 bases). V dropped 4 bases and J dropped 2 bases, with 14 bases sitting between them. Germline V lookup: CDR1 MDHEN, CDR2 SYDVKM. The CDR3 consists of 15 residues. CDR3 in DNA: TGTGCCAGCAGTTCCTCGGGACTCCAAAACTATGGCTACACCTTC. As protein: CASSSSGLQNYGYTF.